The 26 T cell receptor beta chains below all came from one sample that was sequenced in a study of tumor-infiltrating lymphocytes in oesophageal squamous cell carcinoma. One entry per CDR3 protein, called by TCRdb with MiXCR from the PCR reads. The sample lists approximately 12,000 distinct CDR3 sequences, about 60% seen once, with about a third in the top ten. The sequencing sample was made of esophageal tumor tissue. Receptors were obtained from a male donor with esophageal squamous cell carcinoma.

The CDR3 sequence: CATSLTGGNQPQHF. As DNA, the CDR3 is TGTGCCACCAGCCTGACAGGGGGGAACCAGCCCCAGCATTTT. The chain is built from TRBV24-1 and TRBJ1-5; 9 bases fit TRBD1. Per germline, CDR1 KGHDR and CDR2 SFDVKD. Losses at the gene ends were 7 bases for V and 7 bases for J; bases not matched to a gene: 7. The CDR3 runs to 14 residues.

The chain has TRBV7-9 and TRBJ2-3; the D gene could be TRBD1 or TRBD2 (6 bases each). The end of the DNA aligns better with TRBJ2-5, so the J call may be wrong. From germline, CDR1 is SEHNR and CDR2 FQNEAQ (reference sequence). The CDR3 runs 16 residues. CDR3 nucleotide sequence: TGTGCCAGCAGCTGGGGGCGTGGGGGGCTACAGGAGACCCAGTACTTC. Its translation is CASSWGRGGLQETQYF.

Judged by abundance, this clonotype is medium-sized (0.01 to 0.1%). CDR3 sequence reads: CASSGRGRITEAFF. CDR3 DNA sequence: TGTGCCAGCAGTGGTAGGGGGCGGATCACTGAAGCTTTCTTT. The chain carries TRBV6-1 and TRBJ1-1, with 7 bases matching TRBD1. The CDR3 loop spans 14 amino acids. Per germline, CDR1 MNHNS and CDR2 SASEGT. V lost 4 bases and J lost 4; bases outside the gene matches: 6.

The chain combines TRBV7-3 with TRBJ2-7; 11 bases align to TRBD2. The assigned J gene may be wrong: the sequence end matches TRBJ2-5 better. Germline V gene sequence: CDR1 SGHTA, CDR2 FQGTGA. There are 18 residues in the CDR3. The CDR3 here is CASSLKFLAGGRVETQYF. DNA for the CDR3: TGTGCCAGCAGCTTAAAGTTTCTAGCGGGAGGTAGGGTAGAGACCCAGTACTTC.

The rearrangement links TRBV6-6 to TRBJ1-1, with D tentatively TRBD1 (5 bases). The CDR3 is made up of 12 amino acids. V lost 2 bases and J lost 7, with 8 bases in between. CDR1 and CDR2 (germline): MNHNY, SVGAGI (reference sequence). For the CDR3, the DNA is TGTGCCAGCAGTTACATAGGGGATGAAGCTTTCTTT. This encodes CASSYIGDEAFF.

This rearrangement joins TRBV6-8 to TRBJ2-1, with D perhaps TRBD2 (5 bases). Per germline, CDR1 MNHGY and CDR2 SAAAGT. V was pared by 5 bases and J by 8 bases, with 10 bases between. This CDR3 is 12 amino acids long. The CDR3 DNA reads TGTGCCAGCAGTGCCCCGGGATATGAGCAGTTCTTC. Translation: CASSAPGYEQFF.

This chain's CDR3 is CASSLYRAHNEQFF. The CDR3 DNA sequence: TGTGCCAGCAGCTTATACAGAGCACACAATGAGCAGTTCTTC. The genes are TRBV7-3 and TRBJ2-1; D remains unclear. Trimming removed 2 bases from V and 5 bases from J, with 10 bases in between. This CDR3 is built from 14 residues. The germline V gene encodes CDR1 SGHTA and CDR2 FQGTGA. The whole variable domain, remainder taken from reference TRBV7-3 and TRBJ2-1, is GAGVSQTPSNKVTEKGKYVELRCDPISGHTALYWYRQSLGQGPEFLIYFQGTGAADDSGLPNDRFFAVRPEGSVSTLKIQRTERGDSAVYLCASSLYRAHNEQFFGPGTRLTVL.

The CDR3 spells CASSSTMGDTQYF. For the CDR3, the DNA is TGTGCCAGCAGCTCGACAATGGGAGATACGCAGTATTTT. The rearrangement joins TRBV7-8 to TRBJ2-3, with D uncertain. This CDR3 comprises 13 residues. Germline CDR1 and CDR2: SGHVS and FQNEAQ. Trimming took off 4 bases at V and 5 bases at J, with 10 bases between the two ends.

This clonotype was seen only once. The V and J genes are TRBV7-3 and TRBJ2-3; TRBD2 is a possible D gene (5 bases). V was trimmed by 1 base and J by 4 bases, leaving 9 bases between them. The CDR3 sequence is 14 residues long. The V gene's germline CDR1 is SGHTA and CDR2 FQGTGA. The CDR3 protein is CASSLIASPDTQYF. The DNA for the CDR3 is TGTGCCAGCAGCTTAATCGCTAGCCCAGATACGCAGTATTTT.

The rearrangement uses TRBV7-6 and TRBJ2-3; D might be TRBD1 (5 bases). The germline CDR1 and CDR2 sequences are SGHVS and FNYEAQ. This CDR3 comprises 16 residues. V was shortened by 1 base and J by 6 bases, with 17 bases between the two germline ends. The CDR3, as DNA: TGTGCCAGCAGCTTAGAACCCTTCACAGGAGAGGATACGCAGTATTTT. This gives the protein CASSLEPFTGEDTQYF.

Comments on this clonotype: Germline is not matched at one junction end, which may reflect a read error. This rearrangement joins TRBV7-2 to TRBJ2-1; D might be TRBD1 (6 bases). Germline V gives CDR1 SGHTA, CDR2 FQGNSA. The CDR3 totals 13 residues. The chain's CDR3 is CASSPRGPTDRYF. The CDR3 region has the DNA TGTGCCAGCAGTCCCAGGGGACCTACCGACCGGTACTTC.

As regards this clonotype: Because the CDR3 is missing its conserved closing phenylalanine or tryptophan, this is likely a read error. The DNA is left out, because the CDR3 cannot be placed on it with certainty; the CDR3 is given as TCRdb lists it. V and J are TRBV6-1 and TRBJ2-3; TRBD2, the table's D call, lacks a check against the DNA. Germline V lookup: CDR1 MNHNS, CDR2 SASEGT. The CDR3 extends over 13 residues, inclusive of both ends. CDR3 protein: CASSSTDTQYFGP.

This clonotype has more than one count but fewer than ten. The J gene is TRBJ2-1, the V gene TRBV7-9, with 9 bases matching TRBD1. The CDR3 has 15 residues. J lost 3 bases, V lost 4 bases, and 4 bases had no gene match. Germline V gives CDR1 SEHNR, CDR2 FQNEAQ (reference sequence). This CDR3 reads CASSSGQGDYNEQFF. The CDR3 DNA sequence: TGTGCCAGCAGCTCGGGACAGGGAGACTACAATGAGCAGTTCTTC. Variable domain in full (rest from reference TRBV7-9 and TRBJ2-1): DTGVSQNPRHKITKRGQNVTFRCDPISEHNRLYWYRQTLGQGPEFLTYFQNEAQLEKSRLLSDRFSAERPKGSFSTLEIQRTEQGDSAMYLCASSSGQGDYNEQFFGPGTRLTVL.

This clonotype was recorded once. The chain links TRBV7-8 to TRBJ2-7; 7 nucleotides match TRBD2. CDR1 and CDR2 from the germline V gene are SGHVS and FQNEAQ. The CDR3 loop spans 13 amino acids. The J segment lost 1 base and the V segment lost 10 bases, leaving 7 bases of the junction unmatched. For the CDR3, the DNA is TGTGCCACCGGGGAGCGGGGATCCTACGAGCAGTACTTC. The encoded protein is CATGERGSYEQYF.

This clonotype has more than one count but fewer than ten. V is TRBV11-2 and J is TRBJ2-1, with D possibly TRBD1 on 6 matching bases. The DNA end is more similar to TRBJ2-7, so the J call may be wrong. Germline V gene sequence: CDR1 SGHAT, CDR2 FQNNGV. The CDR3 spans 14 residues. The DNA for the CDR3 is TGTGCCAGCCGGCAGGGGTCCTCCTACAATGAGCAGTACTTC. Its translation: CASRQGSSYNEQYF.

V usage is TRBV7-6 and J usage is TRBJ1-5; D possibly corresponds to TRBD1 (5 bases). Per germline, CDR1 SGHVS and CDR2 FNYEAQ. The V and J ends lost 8 bases and 7 bases respectively, with 18 bases between them. There are 14 residues in the CDR3. For the CDR3, the DNA is TGTGCCAGCGGATCCGGTTTTGGGGACCAGCCCCAGCATTTT. It codes for CASGSGFGDQPQHF.

The rearrangement joins TRBV10-2 to TRBJ2-1, with D perhaps TRBD2 (6 bases). V dropped 8 bases and J dropped 0 bases, with 11 bases sitting between them. Germline assignment: CDR1 WSHSY and CDR2 SAAADI. This CDR3 is 14 amino acids long. The CDR3 spells CASAFGSSYNEQFF. CDR3 coding DNA: TGCGCCAGCGCGTTCGGGAGCTCCTACAATGAGCAGTTCTTC.

The chain couples TRBV7-3 to TRBJ2-1; D is uncertain. Trimming cost V 4 bases and J 0 bases, with 7 bases left between them. This CDR3 has 14 residues. CDR1 and CDR2 (germline): SGHTA, FQGTGA. CDR3 region: CASSSLPSYNEQFF. In DNA form, the CDR3 reads TGTGCCAGCAGCTCCCTCCCCTCCTACAATGAGCAGTTCTTC. The variable domain in full, with the rest retrieved from reference TRBV7-3 and TRBJ2-1, is GAGVSQTPSNKVTEKGKYVELRCDPISGHTALYWYRQSLGQGPEFLIYFQGTGAADDSGLPNDRFFAVRPEGSVSTLKIQRTERGDSAVYLCASSSLPSYNEQFFGPGTRLTVL.

The table lists this clonotype with many counts. The V and J genes are TRBV10-2 and TRBJ1-2; 9 bases fit TRBD1. The germline CDR1 and CDR2 sequences are WSHSY and SAAADI. This CDR3 is 15 amino acids long. After removal of 7 bases from V and 4 bases from J, the junction contained 10 bases not matched to a gene. The CDR3 is CASKKQGARGYGYTF. In DNA form, the CDR3 reads TGCGCCAGCAAAAAACAGGGGGCGCGGGGCTATGGCTACACCTTC.

Only one count was recorded for this clonotype. The gene calls are TRBV28 and TRBJ2-1; 8 bases map to TRBD2. Near its end, the DNA agrees better with TRBJ2-7, so the J call may be wrong. The CDR3 is made up of 14 amino acids. Per the germline V gene, CDR1 is MDHEN and CDR2 is SYDVKM. CDR3 amino acids: CASSATSGSYEQYF. In nucleotides, the CDR3 is TGTGCCAGCAGTGCTACTAGCGGCTCCTACGAGCAGTACTTC.

A word on this clonotype: One end of the junction does not line up with germline, which may come from a read error. The rearrangement joins TRBV7-6 to TRBJ1-1; D call uncertain. The J call may be mistaken, given a closer DNA end match to TRBJ2-3. The CDR3 has 13 amino acids. The germline gives CDR1 SGHVS, CDR2 FNYEAQ. CDR3 protein: CASSYHSSDTQYF. In nucleotides, the CDR3 is TGTGCTAGCAGCTATCATAGCTCAGATACGCAGTATTTT.

At least ten counts were recorded for this clonotype. The V gene is TRBV7-2, the J gene TRBJ2-5; 7 bases fit TRBD1. The DNA matches TRBJ2-7 better at its end, which makes the J call doubtful. The CDR3 is 14 residues long. The germline V gene has CDR1 SGHTA and CDR2 FQGNSA. In DNA form, the CDR3 reads TGTGCCAGCAGCCGGGACAGAATTTCCGACGAGCAGTACTTC. It encodes CASSRDRISDEQYF.

The genes are TRBV6-6 and TRBJ2-3, with D unresolved. V was pared by 4 bases and J by 2 bases, with 4 bases between. The CDR3 is 12 residues long. CDR1 and CDR2 from the germline V gene are MNHNY and SVGAGI (reference sequence). CDR3 nucleotide sequence: TGTGCCAGCAGTTGGGCCACAGATACGCAGTATTTT. Amino acids: CASSWATDTQYF.

The rearrangement joins TRBV24-1 to TRBJ2-5; the match to TRBD2 covers 10 bases. The germline CDR1 and CDR2 sequences are KGHDR and SFDVKD. The CDR3 is 15 residues long. V was pared by 4 bases and J by 3 bases, with 4 bases of the junction left unmatched. CDR3 loop: CATSELTSGKETQYF. CDR3 bases: TGTGCCACCAGTGAACTAACTAGCGGGAAAGAGACCCAGTACTTC.

The genes are TRBV10-3 and TRBJ2-3; 11 bases line up with TRBD1. The J call may be in error: the DNA end matches TRBJ2-7 better. Germline loops: CDR1 ENHRY, CDR2 SYGVKD. The CDR3 contains 13 residues. For the CDR3, the DNA is TGTGCCAACAACCGGGACAGGGGGAGCGAGCAGTACTTC. Residues: CANNRDRGSEQYF.

The rearrangement uses TRBV10-3 and TRBJ2-1; 8 nucleotides match TRBD2. The J call could be wrong; TRBJ2-5 is a better fit for the DNA end. The CDR3 runs to 15 residues. Germline CDR1 reads ENHRY; CDR2 reads SYGVKD. CDR3 DNA: TGTGCCATCAGTGATTTTGGCGGGAGGTCAGAGACCCAGTACTTC. Protein: CAISDFGGRSETQYF.